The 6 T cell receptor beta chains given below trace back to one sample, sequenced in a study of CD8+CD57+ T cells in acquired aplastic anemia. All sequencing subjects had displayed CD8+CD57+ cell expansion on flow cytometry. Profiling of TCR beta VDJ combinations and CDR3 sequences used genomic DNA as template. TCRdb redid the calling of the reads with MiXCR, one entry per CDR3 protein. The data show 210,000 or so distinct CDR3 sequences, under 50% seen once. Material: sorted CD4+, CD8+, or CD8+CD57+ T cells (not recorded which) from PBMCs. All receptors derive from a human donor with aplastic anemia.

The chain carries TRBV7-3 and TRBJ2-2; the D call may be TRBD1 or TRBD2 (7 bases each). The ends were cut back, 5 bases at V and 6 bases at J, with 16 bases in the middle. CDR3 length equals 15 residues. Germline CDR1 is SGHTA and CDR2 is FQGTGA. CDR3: CASSTQGGGAGELFF. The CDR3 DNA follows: TGTGCCAGCAGCACTCAGGGGGGGGGGGCCGGGGAGCTGTTTTTT. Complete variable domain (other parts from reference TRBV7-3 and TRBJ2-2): GAGVSQTPSNKVTEKGKYVELRCDPISGHTALYWYRQSLGQGPEFLIYFQGTGAADDSGLPNDRFFAVRPEGSVSTLKIQRTERGDSAVYLCASSTQGGGAGELFFGEGSRLTVL.

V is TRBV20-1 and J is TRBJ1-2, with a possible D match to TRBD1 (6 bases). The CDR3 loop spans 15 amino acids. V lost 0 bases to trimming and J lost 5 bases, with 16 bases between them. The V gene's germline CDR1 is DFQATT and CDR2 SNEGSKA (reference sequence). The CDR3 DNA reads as TGCAGTGCTAGAGAGGACAGCCGATCCGGGTATGGCTACACCTTC. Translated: CSAREDSRSGYGYTF.

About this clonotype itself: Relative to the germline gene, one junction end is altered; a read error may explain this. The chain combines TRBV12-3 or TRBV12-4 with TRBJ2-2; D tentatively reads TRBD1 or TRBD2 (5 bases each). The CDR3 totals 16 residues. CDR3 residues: CASLTRWGTRTGELLF. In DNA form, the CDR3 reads TGTGCCAGCCTCACTCGGTGGGGCACGAGGACCGGGGAGCTGCTTTTT.

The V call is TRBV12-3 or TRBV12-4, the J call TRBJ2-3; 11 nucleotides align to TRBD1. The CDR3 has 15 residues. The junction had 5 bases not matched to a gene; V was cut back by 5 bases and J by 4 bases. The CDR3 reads CASSGGTGGADTQYF. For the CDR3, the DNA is TGTGCCAGCAGTGGAGGGACAGGGGGTGCAGATACGCAGTATTTT.

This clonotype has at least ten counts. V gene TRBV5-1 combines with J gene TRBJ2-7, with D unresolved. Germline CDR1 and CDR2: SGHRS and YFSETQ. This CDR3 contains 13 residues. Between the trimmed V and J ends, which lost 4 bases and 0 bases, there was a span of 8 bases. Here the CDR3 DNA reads TGCGCCAGCAGCCCGGACGCCTCCTACGAGCAGTACTTC. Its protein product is CASSPDASYEQYF.

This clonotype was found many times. CDR3 region: CASSDGQVGGELFF. The CDR3, as DNA: TGTGCCAGCAGTGATGGTCAGGTCGGAGGGGAGCTGTTTTTT. This chain connects TRBV25-1 to TRBJ2-2; no clear D gene. In germline, CDR1 is MGHDK, CDR2 SYGVNS. The V gene lost 3 bases and the J gene lost 8 bases, with 13 bases spanning the gap. This CDR3 comprises 14 residues.